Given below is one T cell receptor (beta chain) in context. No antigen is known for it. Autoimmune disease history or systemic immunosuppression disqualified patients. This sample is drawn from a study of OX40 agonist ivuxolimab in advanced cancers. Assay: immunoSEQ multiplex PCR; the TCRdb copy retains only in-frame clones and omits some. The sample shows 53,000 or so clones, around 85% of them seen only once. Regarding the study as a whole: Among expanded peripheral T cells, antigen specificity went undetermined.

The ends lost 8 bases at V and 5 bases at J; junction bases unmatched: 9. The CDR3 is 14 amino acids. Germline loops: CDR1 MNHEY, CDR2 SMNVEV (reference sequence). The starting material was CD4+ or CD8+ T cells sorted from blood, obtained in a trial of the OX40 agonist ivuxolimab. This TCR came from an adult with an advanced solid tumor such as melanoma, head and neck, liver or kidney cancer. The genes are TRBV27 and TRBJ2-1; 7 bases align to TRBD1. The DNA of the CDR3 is TGTGCCAGCGGAGACCGGGACAGCGACAATGAGCAGTTCTTC. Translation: CASGDRDSDNEQFF.